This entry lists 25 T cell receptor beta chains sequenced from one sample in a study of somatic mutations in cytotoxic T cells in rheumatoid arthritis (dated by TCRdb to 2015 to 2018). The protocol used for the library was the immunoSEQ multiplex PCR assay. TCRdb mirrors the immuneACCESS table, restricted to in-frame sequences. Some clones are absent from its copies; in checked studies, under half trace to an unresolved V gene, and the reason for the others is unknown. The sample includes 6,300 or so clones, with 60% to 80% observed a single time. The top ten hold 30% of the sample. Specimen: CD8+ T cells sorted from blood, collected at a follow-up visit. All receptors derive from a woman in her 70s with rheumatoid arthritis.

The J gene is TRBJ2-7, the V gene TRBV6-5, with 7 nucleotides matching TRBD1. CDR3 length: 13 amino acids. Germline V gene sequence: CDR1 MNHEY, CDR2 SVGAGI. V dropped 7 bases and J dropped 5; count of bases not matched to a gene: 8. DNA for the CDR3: TGTGCCAGCACCTTTTCAGGGGGAAACGAGCAGTACTTC. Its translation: CASTFSGGNEQYF.

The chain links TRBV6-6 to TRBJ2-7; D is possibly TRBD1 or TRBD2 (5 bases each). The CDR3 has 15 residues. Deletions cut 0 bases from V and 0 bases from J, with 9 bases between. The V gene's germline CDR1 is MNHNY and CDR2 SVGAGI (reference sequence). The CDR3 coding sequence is TGTGCCAGCAGTTACTCCGATGGGGGCTCCTACGAGCAGTACTTC. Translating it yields CASSYSDGGSYEQYF.

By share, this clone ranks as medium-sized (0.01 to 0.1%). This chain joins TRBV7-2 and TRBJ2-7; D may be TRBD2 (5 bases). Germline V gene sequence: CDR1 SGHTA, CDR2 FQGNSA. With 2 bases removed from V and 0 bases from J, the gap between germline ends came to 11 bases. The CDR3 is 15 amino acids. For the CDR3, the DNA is TGTGCCAGCAGCTTAAACAGAGGGCCCTCCTACGAGCAGTACTTC. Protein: CASSLNRGPSYEQYF. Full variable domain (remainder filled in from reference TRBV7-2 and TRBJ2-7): GAGVSQSPSNKVTEKGKDVELRCDPISGHTALYWYRQSLGQGLEFLIYFQGNSAPDKSGLPSDRFSAERTGGSVSTLTIQRTQQEDSAVYLCASSLNRGPSYEQYFGPGTRLTVT.

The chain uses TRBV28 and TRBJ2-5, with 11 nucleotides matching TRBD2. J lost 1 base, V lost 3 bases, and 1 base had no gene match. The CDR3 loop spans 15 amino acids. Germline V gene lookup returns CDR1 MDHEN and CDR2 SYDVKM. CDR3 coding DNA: TGTGCCAGCAGTTTCGGGACTAGCGGCCAAGAGACCCAGTACTTC. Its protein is CASSFGTSGQETQYF.

The CDR3 sequence is CASVRRGRLNQPQHF. The DNA of the CDR3 is TGTGCCAGCGTCCGACGCGGCAGGCTCAATCAGCCCCAGCATTTT. The chain employs TRBV5-8 and TRBJ1-5; D is unresolved. Trimming removed 7 bases from V and 3 bases from J, with 17 bases in between. Germline CDR1 is SGHTS and CDR2 is YDEGEE. There are 15 residues in the CDR3.

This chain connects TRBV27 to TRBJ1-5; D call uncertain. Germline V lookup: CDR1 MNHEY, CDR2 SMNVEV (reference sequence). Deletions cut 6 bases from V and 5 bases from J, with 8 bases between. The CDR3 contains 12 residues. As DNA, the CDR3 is TGTGCCAGCAGGTCCTTGGATCAGCCCCAGCATTTT. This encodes CASRSLDQPQHF.

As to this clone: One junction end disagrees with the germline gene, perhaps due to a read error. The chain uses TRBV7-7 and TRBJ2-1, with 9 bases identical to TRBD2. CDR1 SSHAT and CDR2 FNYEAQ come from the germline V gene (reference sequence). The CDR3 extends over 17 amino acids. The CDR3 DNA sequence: TGTGCTAGCAGCTTAGGGACGGGACTAGCATCCTACAATGAGCAGTTCTTC. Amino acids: CASSLGTGLASYNEQFF.

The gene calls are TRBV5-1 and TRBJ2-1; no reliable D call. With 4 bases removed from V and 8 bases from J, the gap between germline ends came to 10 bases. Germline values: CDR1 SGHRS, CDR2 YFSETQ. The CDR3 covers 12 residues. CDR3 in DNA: TGCGCCAGCAGCCTCTCCACGGATGAGCAGTTCTTC. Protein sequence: CASSLSTDEQFF. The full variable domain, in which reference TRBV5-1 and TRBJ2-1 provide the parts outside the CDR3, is KAGVTQTPRYLIKTRGQQVTLSCSPISGHRSVSWYQQTPGQGLQFLFEYFSETQRNKGNFPGRFSGRQFSNSRSEMNVSTLELGDSALYLCASSLSTDEQFFGPGTRLTVL.

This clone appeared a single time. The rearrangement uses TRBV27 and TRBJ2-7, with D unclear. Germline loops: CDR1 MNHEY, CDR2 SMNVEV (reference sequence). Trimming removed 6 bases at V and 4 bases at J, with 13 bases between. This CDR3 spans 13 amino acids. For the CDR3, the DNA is TGTGCCAGCAGCGTTAAGGGAAGTTACGAGCAGTACTTC. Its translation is CASSVKGSYEQYF.

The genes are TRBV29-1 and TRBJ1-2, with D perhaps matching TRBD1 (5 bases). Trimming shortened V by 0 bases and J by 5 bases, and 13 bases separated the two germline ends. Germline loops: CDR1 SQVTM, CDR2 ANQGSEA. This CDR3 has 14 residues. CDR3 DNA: TGCAGCGTTGAAGATCGGTCGGAGGGGTATGGCTACACCTTC. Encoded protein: CSVEDRSEGYGYTF.

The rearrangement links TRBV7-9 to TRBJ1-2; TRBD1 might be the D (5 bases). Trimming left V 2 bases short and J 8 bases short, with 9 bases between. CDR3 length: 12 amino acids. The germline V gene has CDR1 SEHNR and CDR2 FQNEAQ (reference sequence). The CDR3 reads CASSLLGEGYTF. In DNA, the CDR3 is TGTGCCAGCAGCTTATTAGGGGAAGGCTACACCTTC.

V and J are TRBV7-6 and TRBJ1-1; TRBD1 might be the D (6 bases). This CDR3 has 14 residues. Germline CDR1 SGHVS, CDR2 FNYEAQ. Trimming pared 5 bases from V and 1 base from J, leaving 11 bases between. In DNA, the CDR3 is TGTGCCAGCAGCCTAGGGGGTACGAACACTGAAGCTTTCTTT. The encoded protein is CASSLGGTNTEAFF.

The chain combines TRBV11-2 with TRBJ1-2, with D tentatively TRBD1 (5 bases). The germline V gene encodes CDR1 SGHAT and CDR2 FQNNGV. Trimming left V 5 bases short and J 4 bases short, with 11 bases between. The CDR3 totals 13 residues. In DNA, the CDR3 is TGTGCCAGCAGCGCGGGACGGAGCTATGGCTACACCTTC. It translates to CASSAGRSYGYTF.

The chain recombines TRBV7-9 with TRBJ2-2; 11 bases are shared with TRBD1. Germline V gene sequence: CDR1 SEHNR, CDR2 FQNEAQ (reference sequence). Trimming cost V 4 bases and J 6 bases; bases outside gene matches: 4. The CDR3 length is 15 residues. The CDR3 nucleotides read TGTGCCAGCAGCTCACCGGGACAGGGGGCCGGGGAGCTGTTTTTT. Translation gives CASSSPGQGAGELFF. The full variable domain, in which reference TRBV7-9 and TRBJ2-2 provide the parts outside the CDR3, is DTGVSQNPRHKITKRGQNVTFRCDPISEHNRLYWYRQTLGQGPEFLTYFQNEAQLEKSRLLSDRFSAERPKGSFSTLEIQRTEQGDSAMYLCASSSPGQGAGELFFGEGSRLTVL.

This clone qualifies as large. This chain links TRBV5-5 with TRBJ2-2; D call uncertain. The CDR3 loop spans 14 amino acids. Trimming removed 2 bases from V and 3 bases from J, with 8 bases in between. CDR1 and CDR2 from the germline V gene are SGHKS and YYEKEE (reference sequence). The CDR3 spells CASSLSVYTGELFF. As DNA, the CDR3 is TGTGCCAGCAGCTTAAGTGTTTACACCGGGGAGCTGTTTTTT. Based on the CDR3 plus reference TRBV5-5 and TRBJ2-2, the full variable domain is DAGVTQSPTHLIKTRGQQVTLRCSPISGHKSVSWYQQVLGQGPQFIFQYYEKEERGRGNFPDRFSARQFPNYSSELNVNALLLGDSALYLCASSLSVYTGELFFGEGSRLTVL.

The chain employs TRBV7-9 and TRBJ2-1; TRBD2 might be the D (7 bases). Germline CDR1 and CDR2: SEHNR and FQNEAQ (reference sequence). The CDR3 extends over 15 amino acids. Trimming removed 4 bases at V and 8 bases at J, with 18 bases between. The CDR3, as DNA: TGTGCCAGCAGCTCCCCTCGCCGGCGGGGGCATGAGCAGTTCTTC. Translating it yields CASSSPRRRGHEQFF.

The CDR3 reads CASSYSGSWAGELFF. In DNA form, the CDR3 reads TGTGCCAGCAGTTACTCGGGAAGTTGGGCCGGGGAGCTGTTTTTT. The V gene is TRBV6-6, the J gene TRBJ2-2; D gene uncertain. V was trimmed by 0 bases and J by 6 bases, leaving 11 bases between them. Germline values: CDR1 MNHNY, CDR2 SVGAGI (reference sequence). There are 15 residues in the CDR3.

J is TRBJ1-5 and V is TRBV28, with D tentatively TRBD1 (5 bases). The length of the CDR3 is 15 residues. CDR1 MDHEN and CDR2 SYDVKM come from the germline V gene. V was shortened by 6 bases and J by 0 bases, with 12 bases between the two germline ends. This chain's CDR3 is CASSLGGNSNQPQHF. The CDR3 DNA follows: TGTGCCAGCAGCCTCGGGGGGAATAGCAATCAGCCCCAGCATTTT.

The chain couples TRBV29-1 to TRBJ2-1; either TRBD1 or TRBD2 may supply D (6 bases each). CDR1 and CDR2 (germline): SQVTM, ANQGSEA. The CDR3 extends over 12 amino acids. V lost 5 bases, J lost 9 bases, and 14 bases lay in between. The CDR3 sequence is CSVSLQGGEQFF. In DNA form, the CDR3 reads TGCAGCGTTTCACTACAGGGAGGTGAGCAGTTCTTC.

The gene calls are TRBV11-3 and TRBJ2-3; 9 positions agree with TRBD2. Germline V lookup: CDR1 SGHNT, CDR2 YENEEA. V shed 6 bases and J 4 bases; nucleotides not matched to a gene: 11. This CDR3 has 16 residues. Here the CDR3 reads CASRPQWREGPDTQYF. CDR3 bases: TGTGCCAGCAGACCCCAGTGGCGGGAGGGTCCAGATACGCAGTATTTT.

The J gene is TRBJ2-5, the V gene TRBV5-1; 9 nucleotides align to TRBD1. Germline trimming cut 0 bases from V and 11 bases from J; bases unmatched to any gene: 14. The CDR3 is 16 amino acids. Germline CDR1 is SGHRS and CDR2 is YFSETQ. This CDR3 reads CASSLAKTGGLEEQYF. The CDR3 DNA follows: TGCGCCAGCAGCTTGGCCAAGACAGGGGGGCTGGAGGAGCAGTACTTC.

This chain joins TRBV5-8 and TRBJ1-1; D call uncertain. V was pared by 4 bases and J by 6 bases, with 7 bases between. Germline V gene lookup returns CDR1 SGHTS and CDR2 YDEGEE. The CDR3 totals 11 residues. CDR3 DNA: TGTGCCAGCAGCCGAGGGCCTGAAGCTTTCTTT. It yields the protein CASSRGPEAFF.

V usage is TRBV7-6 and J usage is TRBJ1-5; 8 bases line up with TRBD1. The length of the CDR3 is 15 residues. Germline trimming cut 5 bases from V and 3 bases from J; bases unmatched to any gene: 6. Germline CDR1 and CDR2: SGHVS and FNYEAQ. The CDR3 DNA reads TGTGCCAGCAGCATAGACAGGGGAGTCAATCAGCCCCAGCATTTT. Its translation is CASSIDRGVNQPQHF.

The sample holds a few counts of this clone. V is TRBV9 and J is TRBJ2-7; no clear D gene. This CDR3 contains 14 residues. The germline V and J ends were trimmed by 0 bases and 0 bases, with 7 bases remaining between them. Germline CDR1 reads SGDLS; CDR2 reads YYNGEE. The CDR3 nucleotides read TGTGCCAGCAGCGTAGATCCCGGCTCCTACGAGCAGTACTTC. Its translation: CASSVDPGSYEQYF. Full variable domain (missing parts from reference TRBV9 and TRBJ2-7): DSGVTQTPKHLITATGQRVTLRCSPRSGDLSVYWYQQSLDQGLQFLIQYYNGEERAKGNILERFSAQQFPDLHSELNLSSLELGDSALYFCASSVDPGSYEQYFGPGTRLTVT.

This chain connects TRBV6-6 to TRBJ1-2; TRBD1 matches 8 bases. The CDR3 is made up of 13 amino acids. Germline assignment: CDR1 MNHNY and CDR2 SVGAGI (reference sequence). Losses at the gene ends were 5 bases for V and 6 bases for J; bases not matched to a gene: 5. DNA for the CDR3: TGTGCCAGCAGTAAAATGACAGGGGATGGCTACACCTTC. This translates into CASSKMTGDGYTF.